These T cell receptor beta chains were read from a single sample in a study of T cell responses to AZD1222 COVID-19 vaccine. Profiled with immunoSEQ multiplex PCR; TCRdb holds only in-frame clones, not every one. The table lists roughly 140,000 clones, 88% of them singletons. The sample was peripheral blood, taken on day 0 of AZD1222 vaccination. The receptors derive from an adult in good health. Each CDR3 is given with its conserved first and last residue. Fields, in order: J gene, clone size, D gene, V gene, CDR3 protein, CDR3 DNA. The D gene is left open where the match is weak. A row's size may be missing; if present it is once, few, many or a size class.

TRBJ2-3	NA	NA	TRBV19	CASSMFAGNTDTQYF	TGTGCCAGTAGTATGTTCGCAGGGAACACAGATACGCAGTATTTT
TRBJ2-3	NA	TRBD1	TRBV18	CASSPGTGRTDTQYF	TGTGCCAGCTCACCCGGGACAGGGCGTACAGATACGCAGTATTTT
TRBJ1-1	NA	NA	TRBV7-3	CASSPLGGVPEAFF	TGTGCCAGCAGCCCTCTCGGAGGGGTACCTGAAGCTTTCTTT
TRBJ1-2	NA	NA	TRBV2	CASSEGGYGYTF	TGTGCCAGCAGTGAAGGGGGATATGGCTACACCTTC
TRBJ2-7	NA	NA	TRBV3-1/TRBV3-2	CASSPLRQGGEQYF	TGTGCCAGCAGCCCACTTAGACAGGGAGGGGAGCAGTACTTC
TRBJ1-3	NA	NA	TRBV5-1	CASSLQGILSGNTIYF	TGCGCCAGCAGCTTACAGGGTATACTCTCTGGAAACACCATATATTTT
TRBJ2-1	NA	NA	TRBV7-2	CASSPLARSSYNEQFF	TGTGCCAGCAGCCCTCTAGCGAGGAGCTCCTACAATGAGCAGTTCTTC
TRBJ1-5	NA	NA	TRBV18	CASSQGEDQPQHF	TGTGCCAGCTCACAGGGGGAAGATCAGCCCCAGCATTTT
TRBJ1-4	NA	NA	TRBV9	CASSAETGTTNEKLFF	TGTGCCAGCAGCGCCGAAACAGGGACAACTAATGAAAAACTGTTTTTT
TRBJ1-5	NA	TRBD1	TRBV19	CASSITGQNQPQHF	TGTGCCAGTAGTATCACGGGACAGAATCAGCCCCAGCATTTT
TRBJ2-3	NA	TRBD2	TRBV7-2	CASSWTSGTTDTQYF	TGTGCCAGCAGCTGGACTAGCGGCACCACAGATACGCAGTATTTT
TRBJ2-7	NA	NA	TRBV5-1	CASSLEGGAPPGEQYF	TGCGCCAGCAGCTTGGAGGGGGGCGCGCCTCCGGGCGAGCAGTACTTC
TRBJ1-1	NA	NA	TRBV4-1	CASSQELAAKNTEAFF	TGCGCCAGCAGCCAAGAATTGGCAGCTAAGAACACTGAAGCTTTCTTT
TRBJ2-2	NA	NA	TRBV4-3	CASSQVWSTFGELFF	TGCGCCAGCAGCCAAGTCTGGAGCACGTTCGGGGAGCTGTTTTTT
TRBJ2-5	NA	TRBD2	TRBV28	CASRGGTSSQTQYF	TGTGCCAGCAGGGGAGGGACTAGCAGCCAGACCCAGTACTTC
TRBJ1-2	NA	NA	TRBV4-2	CASSQGNYGYTF	TGTGCCAGCAGCCAAGGAAACTATGGCTACACCTTC
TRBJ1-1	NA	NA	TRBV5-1	CASSPGHGTEAFF	TGCGCCAGCAGCCCGGGACACGGCACTGAAGCTTTCTTT
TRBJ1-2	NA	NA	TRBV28	CASSSPGVSYGYTF	TGTGCCAGCAGTTCCCCCGGGGTAAGCTATGGCTACACCTTC
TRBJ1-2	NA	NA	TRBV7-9	CASIATTGYGYTF	TGTGCCAGCATCGCAACCACAGGCTATGGCTACACCTTC
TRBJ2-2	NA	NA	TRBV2	CASRELGVSTGELFF	TGTGCCAGCAGGGAGTTGGGGGTTAGCACCGGGGAGCTGTTTTTT
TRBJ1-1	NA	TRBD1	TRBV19	CASNRDRGLITEAFF	TGTGCCAGTAACAGGGACAGGGGGTTAATAACTGAAGCTTTCTTT
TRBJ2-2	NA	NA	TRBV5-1	CASSSYSGAGELFF	TGCGCCAGCAGCTCGTATTCTGGGGCCGGGGAGCTGTTTTTT
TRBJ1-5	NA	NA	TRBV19	CASSMRGEGNQPQHF	TGTGCCAGTAGTATGAGAGGGGAGGGCAATCAGCCCCAGCATTTT
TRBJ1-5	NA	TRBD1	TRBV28	CASSTPGQGWRQPQHF	TGTGCCAGCAGTACTCCGGGACAGGGCTGGCGTCAGCCCCAGCATTTT
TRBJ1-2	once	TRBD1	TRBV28	CASSFSGGGYGYTF	TGTGCCAGCAGTTTCTCAGGGGGGGGTTATGGCTACACCTTC
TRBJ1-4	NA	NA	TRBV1	CTSSQGEGATNEKLFF	TGCACCAGCAGCCAAGGGGAAGGGGCAACTAATGAAAAACTGTTTTTT
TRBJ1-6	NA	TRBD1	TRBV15	CATSKPGGENSPLHF	TGTGCCACCAGCAAACCAGGGGGAGAGAATTCACCCCTCCACTTT
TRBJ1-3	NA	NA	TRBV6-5	CASSYGAGRENTIYF	TGTGCCAGCAGTTACGGGGCAGGGAGGGAAAACACCATATATTTT